A selection of T cell receptor beta chains follows, all from one sample in a study of response to subunit inactivated influenza vaccine. One entry per CDR3 protein, called by TCRdb with MiXCR from the RT-PCR reads. Of 500,000 to 600,000 distinct CDR3 sequences in the sample, around 11% were seen once. This same sample was also taken into another study, of T cells expressing NK-cell markers.

The sequenced sample was PBMCs from blood, obtained on the day of vaccination. These receptors all stem from a man aged 50 or older who received an inactivated influenza vaccine. Both conserved end residues are part of each CDR3. D genes are given only for firm matches. Expanded clones are given a class, and other clones once, few, many or no size at all.

J | D | size | V | CDR3 | DNA
TRBJ2-7 | - | - | TRBV20-1 | CSTRSNLYEQYF | TGCAGTACAAGGTCCAATCTTTACGAGCAGTACTTC
TRBJ2-1 | TRBD2 | - | TRBV20-1 | CSARSLAGENEQFF | TGCAGTGCTAGAAGTCTAGCGGGAGAGAATGAGCAGTTCTTC
TRBJ2-5 | TRBD1 | few | TRBV5-1 | CASSGTGRETQYF | TGCGCCAGCAGCGGGACAGGGAGGGAGACCCAGTACTTC
TRBJ2-7 | - | few | TRBV6-1 | CASRETWGLHYEQYF | TGTGCCAGCCGCGAAACGTGGGGGCTTCATTACGAGCAGTACTTC
TRBJ2-4 | - | few | TRBV12-3/TRBV12-4 | CASRQALAKNIQYF | TGTGCCAGCAGACAAGCCCTAGCCAAAAACATTCAGTACTTC
TRBJ2-2 | TRBD2 | few | TRBV6-2/TRBV6-3 | CASSYYNERAGGDTGELFF | TGTGCCAGCAGTTACTACAACGAAAGAGCGGGAGGGGATACCGGGGAGCTGTTTTTT
TRBJ2-1 | - | few | TRBV14 | CASSPADSRHEQFF | TGTGCCAGCAGCCCCGCGGACAGTCGCCATGAGCAGTTCTTC
TRBJ1-1 | - | many | TRBV12-3/TRBV12-4 | CASSLDFRGGGTEAFF | TGTGCCAGCAGTCTAGACTTCAGGGGCGGTGGCACTGAAGCTTTCTTT
TRBJ1-2 | - | few | TRBV9 | CASTPEGSSRGYGYTF | TGTGCCAGCACCCCAGAAGGCAGCTCAAGGGGCTATGGCTACACCTTC
TRBJ2-1 | - | - | TRBV7-2 | CASSFGAPIGNEQFF | TGTGCCAGCAGCTTCGGAGCCCCAATTGGAAATGAGCAGTTCTTC
TRBJ2-3 | - | few | TRBV7-9 | CASSLSLRLGTDTQYF | TGTGCCAGCAGCTTATCATTGCGACTAGGCACAGATACGCAGTATTTT
TRBJ2-1 | - | - | TRBV10-3 | CAISDRGLAYNEQFF | TGTGCCATCAGTGATAGGGGACTCGCTTACAATGAGCAGTTCTTC
TRBJ1-1 | TRBD1 | few | TRBV11-2 | CASSPAFGTVFRAFF | TGTGCCAGCAGCCCCGCCTTTGGGACAGTTTTTAGAGCTTTCTTT
TRBJ1-2 | TRBD1 | - | TRBV5-1 | CASSSRGQGVYGYTF | TGCGCCAGCAGCTCGCGAGGACAGGGGGTCTATGGCTACACCTTC
TRBJ2-1 | TRBD2 | - | TRBV20-1 | CCARDGSLAGGGSYNEQFF | TGCTGTGCTAGAGACGGTTCGCTAGCGGGAGGGGGCTCCTACAATGAGCAGTTCTTC
TRBJ2-3 | TRBD1 | many | TRBV12-3/TRBV12-4 | CASRTDRAGGQYF | TGTGCCAGCAGAACCGACAGGGCTGGAGGGCAGTATTTT
TRBJ2-3 | TRBD2 | - | TRBV19 | CASRSGGNTDTQYF | TGTGCCAGTAGAAGCGGGGGGAACACAGATACGCAGTATTTT
TRBJ2-1 | TRBD1 | - | TRBV4-2 | CASSQVDRGQGNEQFF | TGTGCCAGCAGCCAAGTCGACAGGGGGCAGGGCAATGAGCAGTTCTTC
TRBJ2-3 | TRBD1 | few | TRBV7-8 | CASSRNRQGMRTDTQYF | TGTGCCAGCAGCCGAAACCGACAGGGTATGAGAACAGATACGCAGTATTTT
TRBJ2-3 | - | - | TRBV5-1 | CASSLGQGGQDTQYF | TGCGCCAGCAGCTTGGGCCAGGGTGGCCAAGATACGCAGTATTTT
TRBJ2-3 | - | few | TRBV7-2 | CASSLAPSPYTQYF | TGTGCCAGCAGCTTAGCCCCCTCGCCCTATACGCAGTATTTT
TRBJ1-2 | TRBD1 | few | TRBV6-1 | CASNDRATNYGYTF | TGTGCCAGCAACGACAGGGCGACTAACTATGGCTACACCTTC
TRBJ2-7 | - | few | TRBV27 | CASSFKIENTYEQYF | TGTGCCAGCAGTTTTAAGATAGAGAACACCTACGAGCAGTACTTC
TRBJ2-1 | - | - | TRBV7-9 | CASRRAGNEQFF | TGTGCCAGCAGACGAGCCGGTAATGAGCAGTTCTTC
TRBJ2-2 | - | few | TRBV2 | CASSVAYTGELFF | TGTGCCAGCAGTGTAGCGTACACCGGGGAGCTGTTTTTT
TRBJ2-3 | TRBD2 | - | TRBV6-2/TRBV6-3 | CASSLGREPSDTQYF | TGTGCCAGCAGTCTCGGGAGGGAGCCGAGCGATACGCAGTATTTT
TRBJ1-5 | - | few | TRBV6-5 | CASSYSIAKGNQPQHF | TGTGCCAGCAGTTACTCGATAGCGAAGGGCAATCAGCCCCAGCATTTT
TRBJ2-7 | - | many | TRBV12-3/TRBV12-4 | CASSFGQNSYEQYF | TGTGCCAGCAGTTTTGGGCAAAACTCCTACGAGCAGTACTTC
TRBJ2-2 | - | few | TRBV15 | CATSTGRLNTGELFF | TGTGCCACCAGCACGGGACGCTTGAACACCGGGGAGCTGTTTTTT
TRBJ2-7 | TRBD1 | - | TRBV27 | CASSGTGTGGNEQYF | TGTGCCAGCAGTGGAACCGGGACAGGGGGCAACGAGCAGTACTTC
TRBJ2-7 | - | many | TRBV7-2 | CASSSLRKASSYEQYF | TGTGCCAGCAGCTCCCTGAGGAAGGCGAGCTCCTACGAGCAGTACTTC
TRBJ2-2 | - | - | TRBV7-3 | CASSSGPSNTGELFF | TGTGCCAGCAGCTCGGGACCATCGAACACCGGGGAGCTGTTTTTT
TRBJ2-3 | - | - | TRBV7-9 | CASSLEGLSTDTQYF | TGTGCCAGCAGCTTAGAAGGGCTGAGCACAGATACGCAGTATTTT
TRBJ2-5 | TRBD2 | - | TRBV20-1 | CSARGGSGSWETQYF | TGCAGTGCTAGAGGCGGTAGCGGGAGTTGGGAGACCCAGTACTTC
TRBJ2-7 | - | few | TRBV12-3/TRBV12-4 | CASSPSLGDKEYEQYF | TGTGCCAGCAGTCCCTCATTGGGGGACAAAGAGTACGAGCAGTACTTC
TRBJ2-3 | TRBD1 | many | TRBV7-2 | CASSPQGATTDTQYF | TGTGCCAGCAGCCCACAGGGGGCGACCACAGATACGCAGTATTTT
TRBJ2-1 | - | many | TRBV5-6 | CASSLVVSSYNEQFF | TGTGCCAGCAGCTTGGTAGTCAGCTCCTACAATGAGCAGTTCTTC
TRBJ2-7 | - | few | TRBV12-3/TRBV12-4 | CASSLWGDSYEQYF | TGTGCCAGCAGTTTATGGGGCGACTCCTACGAGCAGTACTTC
TRBJ2-1 | - | many | TRBV5-1 | CASSLALASYNEQFF | TGCGCCAGCAGCTTGGCCCTAGCAAGCTACAATGAGCAGTTCTTC
TRBJ1-5 | TRBD1 | few | TRBV4-1 | CASSQDGQENQPQHF | TGCGCCAGCAGCCAAGACGGACAGGAGAATCAGCCCCAGCATTTT
TRBJ2-3 | TRBD2 | few | TRBV6-4 | CASSETSGGADTQYF | TGTGCCAGCAGTGAGACTAGCGGGGGAGCAGATACGCAGTATTTT
TRBJ2-7 | - | - | TRBV5-1 | CASSLAAARATYEQYF | TGCGCCAGCAGCTTGGCTGCGGCCAGGGCTACCTACGAGCAGTACTTC
TRBJ1-5 | TRBD1 | many | TRBV20-1 | CSARTGTGVQPQHF | TGCAGTGCTAGAACCGGGACAGGGGTTCAGCCCCAGCATTTT
TRBJ2-3 | TRBD2 | many | TRBV10-3 | CAISESKGLTDTQYF | TGTGCCATCAGTGAGTCGAAGGGACTAACAGATACGCAGTATTTT
TRBJ2-1 | TRBD2 | - | TRBV19 | CASSIVVVLAGDSEQFF | TGTGCCAGTAGTATAGTCGTTGTACTAGCGGGAGACAGTGAGCAGTTCTTC
TRBJ1-1 | - | - | TRBV6-4 | CASSDYNRATEAFF | TGTGCCAGCAGTGACTATAACAGGGCTACTGAAGCTTTCTTT
TRBJ1-5 | - | - | TRBV20-1 | CSAKQGPNQPQHF | TGCAGTGCAAAACAAGGTCCTAATCAGCCCCAGCATTTT
TRBJ2-7 | - | once | TRBV5-6 | CASSLPGLLYEQYF | TGTGCCAGCAGCTTGCCGGGGCTATTATACGAGCAGTACTTC
TRBJ2-1 | - | - | TRBV21-1 | CASSKESLVEQFF | TGTGCCAGCAGCAAAGAATCACTAGTTGAGCAGTTCTTC
TRBJ2-1 | - | - | TRBV6-2/TRBV6-3 | CASSYSRQMFYNEQFF | TGTGCCAGCAGTTACTCTAGACAGATGTTCTACAATGAGCAGTTCTTC
TRBJ1-2 | - | few | TRBV29-1 | CSVEEGSGTSNYGYTF | TGCAGCGTTGAAGAAGGGTCAGGAACTTCTAACTATGGCTACACCTTC
TRBJ2-3 | - | many | TRBV4-3 | CASSQEGSTDTQYF | TGCGCCAGCAGCCAAGAGGGCAGCACAGATACGCAGTATTTT
TRBJ2-2 | TRBD1 | many | TRBV24-1 | CATSDPGTASTGELFF | TGTGCCACCAGTGATCCGGGGACAGCCTCCACCGGGGAGCTGTTTTTT
TRBJ2-3 | - | - | TRBV21-1 | CASSNYSGGNTDTQYF | TGTGCCAGCAGCAACTACTCCGGCGGGAACACAGATACGCAGTATTTT
TRBJ2-1 | TRBD1 | many | TRBV4-3 | CASSQTIQGGEQFF | TGCGCCAGCAGCCAAACGATACAGGGGGGTGAGCAGTTCTTC